The next 24 T cell receptor beta chains were all read from a single sample in a study of cytomegalovirus exposure and HLA in healthy donors. The PCR employed 60 Vbeta primers together with 13 Jbeta primers. Libraries were prepared by immunoSEQ multiplex PCR; TCRdb keeps only in-frame clonotypes and omits some of them. Of 110,000 to 150,000 clones listed, 79% are singletons. Sequenced sample: PBMCs. The receptors were gathered from a female donor in good health and CMV-seronegative.

V is TRBV7-3 and J is TRBJ1-6, with unresolved D. Trimming removed 5 bases from V and 10 bases from J, with 12 bases in between. The CDR3 totals 13 residues. Germline CDR1 reads SGHTA; CDR2 reads FQGTGA. The CDR3 coding sequence is TGTGCCAGCAGCCAATATCGAGGATCACCCCTCCACTTT. Amino acids: CASSQYRGSPLHF. Full variable domain (outside the CDR3, taken from reference TRBV7-3 and TRBJ1-6): GAGVSQTPSNKVTEKGKYVELRCDPISGHTALYWYRQSLGQGPEFLIYFQGTGAADDSGLPNDRFFAVRPEGSVSTLKIQRTERGDSAVYLCASSQYRGSPLHFGNGTRLTVT.

The chain recombines TRBV10-3 with TRBJ1-2, with 8 bases matching TRBD1. CDR1 ENHRY and CDR2 SYGVKD come from the germline V gene. The CDR3 has 15 residues. Trimming cost V 6 bases and J 4 bases; bases outside gene matches: 10. CDR3 DNA: TGTGCCATCAGGGATCGCGACAGGGGAAGCTATGGCTACACCTTC. Translated, it gives CAIRDRDRGSYGYTF.

This clone was seen a few times. This sequence joins TRBV4-3 and TRBJ2-7; no definite D call. V shed 5 bases and J shed 0 bases, with 14 bases lying between them. This CDR3 is built from 15 residues. Germline CDR1 and CDR2: LGHNA and YSLEER. The CDR3 nucleotides read TGCGCCAGCAGCGTGGCGAGGCGGTCCTCCTACGAGCAGTACTTC. It is translated as CASSVARRSSYEQYF.

V and J are TRBV5-4 and TRBJ2-7; the D is unclear. Germline CDR1 SGHNT, CDR2 YYREEE (reference sequence). The CDR3 runs 13 residues. Trimming pared 5 bases from V and 2 bases from J, leaving 11 bases between. The CDR3 region is CASSSAATYEQYF. Written as DNA, the CDR3 is TGTGCCAGCAGTTCGGCAGCGACCTACGAGCAGTACTTC.

A few counts support this clone. The chain recombines TRBV4-1 with TRBJ2-7, with 14 bases aligning to TRBD2. Germline values: CDR1 MGHRA, CDR2 YSYEKL. Losses at the gene ends were 3 bases for V and 6 bases for J; bases not matched to a gene: 1. The CDR3 is 14 residues long. This CDR3 reads CASSQGLAGAEQYF. The CDR3, as DNA: TGCGCCAGCAGCCAGGGACTAGCGGGAGCCGAGCAGTACTTC.

The gene calls are TRBV19 and TRBJ1-5, with D perhaps TRBD1 (5 bases). V was trimmed by 4 bases and J by 4 bases, leaving 8 bases between them. The CDR3 totals 13 residues. Germline CDR1 reads LNHDA; CDR2 reads SQIVND (reference sequence). The CDR3: CASSTGPNQPQHF. CDR3 DNA: TGTGCCAGTAGTACAGGGCCTAATCAGCCCCAGCATTTT.

Of note for this clone: At one end, the junction sequence differs from germline, possibly due to a read error. The chain recombines TRBV7-7 with TRBJ2-5; a possible D gene is TRBD1 (6 bases). This CDR3 comprises 15 residues. Per germline, CDR1 SSHAT and CDR2 FNYEAQ (reference sequence). The CDR3, as DNA: TGTGCTAGCAGCTTAGGGCCGGTGCAGGGGGAGACCCAGTACTTC. Translating gives CASSLGPVQGETQYF.

In its sample, this clone was seen a few times. The chain links TRBV6-1 to TRBJ1-2; D is unresolved. Germline V CDR1 and CDR2: MNHNS, SASEGT. The ends were cut back, 4 bases at V and 0 bases at J, with 12 bases in the middle. The CDR3 sequence is 15 residues long. CDR3 loop: CASSAGVASNYGYTF. The CDR3 DNA reads TGTGCCAGCAGTGCAGGCGTGGCATCTAACTATGGCTACACCTTC.

This chain uses TRBV7-6 with TRBJ1-2; weak D call: TRBD1 (5 bases). Per the germline V gene, CDR1 is SGHVS and CDR2 is FNYEAQ. V lost 1 base to trimming and J lost 4 bases, with 13 bases between them. This CDR3 has 15 amino acids. In nucleotides, the CDR3 is TGTGCCAGCAGCTTAGGGGAGGGCAGGGTCTATGGCTACACCTTC. Its translation: CASSLGEGRVYGYTF.

J is TRBJ2-3 and V is TRBV5-4, with 8 nucleotides matching TRBD2. The V and J ends lost 3 bases and 3 bases, in that order; junction bases with no gene match: 3. The CDR3 has 14 amino acids. The germline V gene encodes CDR1 SGHNT and CDR2 YYREEE (reference sequence). CDR3 bases: TGTGCCAGCAGCTCCGGGGGGGCGACAGATACGCAGTATTTT. Protein: CASSSGGATDTQYF.

The chain recombines TRBV7-2 with TRBJ2-1; 8 nucleotides line up with TRBD2. CDR1 and CDR2 from the germline V gene are SGHTA and FQGNSA. The CDR3 has 13 amino acids. Trimming removed 4 bases from V and 12 bases from J; junction bases left unmatched: 8. The CDR3, as DNA: TGTGCCAGCAGCTCTGAAGCGGGAGAAGGGCAGTTCTTC. The encoded protein is CASSSEAGEGQFF.

The rearrangement uses TRBV5-1 and TRBJ2-3, with D unresolved. The CDR3 loop spans 12 amino acids. Deletions cut 1 base from V and 4 bases from J, with 4 bases between. Looked up from germline, CDR1 is SGHRS and CDR2 is YFSETQ. The CDR3 here is CASSLQSDTQYF. The CDR3 DNA reads as TGCGCCAGCAGCTTGCAATCAGATACGCAGTATTTT.

The genes are TRBV19 and TRBJ2-3; TRBD2 matches at 9 bases. The CDR3 has 15 amino acids. Unmatched junction bases numbered 6, after V lost 8 bases and J lost 0 bases. The germline gives CDR1 LNHDA, CDR2 SQIVND (reference sequence). DNA for the CDR3: TGTGCCAGTTGCCGTAGCGGGAGTAGCACAGATACGCAGTATTTT. This encodes CASCRSGSSTDTQYF. Complete variable domain (other parts from reference TRBV19 and TRBJ2-3): DGGITQSPKYLFRKEGQNVTLSCEQNLNHDAMYWYRQDPGQGLRLIYYSQIVNDFQKGDIAEGYSVSREKKESFPLTVTSAQKNPTAFYLCASCRSGSSTDTQYFGPGTRLTVL.

This sequence joins TRBV2 and TRBJ2-3, with 10 bases matching TRBD1. In germline, CDR1 is SNHLY, CDR2 FYNNEI. There are 14 residues in the CDR3. J gave up 4 bases and V 6 bases, and 4 bases lay outside the gene matches. CDR3 loop: CASSRDRGPDTQYF. The DNA for the CDR3 is TGTGCCAGCAGCCGGGACAGGGGCCCAGATACGCAGTATTTT.

The J gene is TRBJ1-2, the V gene TRBV5-6, with a possible D match to TRBD1 (5 bases). CDR3 length equals 14 residues. Deletions cut 4 bases from V and 8 bases from J, with 18 bases between. The V gene's germline CDR1 is SGHDT and CDR2 YYEEEE. This CDR3 is CASSPGVWGDGYTF. The DNA of the CDR3 is TGTGCCAGCAGCCCGGGGGTCTGGGGGGACGGCTACACCTTC.

The chain links TRBV10-1 to TRBJ2-1; 7 positions agree with TRBD2. CDR3 length: 16 amino acids. Germline V lookup: CDR1 WNHNN, CDR2 SYGVQD (reference sequence). J lost 6 bases, V lost 3 bases, and 11 bases had no gene match. CDR3 in DNA: TGCGCCAGCAGTGAATACGCGGGAGCCGGGATCAATGAGCAGTTCTTC. Its protein is CASSEYAGAGINEQFF.

The CDR3: CAWSPGQGFNTEAFF. CDR3 nucleotide sequence: TGTGCCTGGAGTCCCGGACAGGGGTTTAACACTGAAGCTTTCTTT. The chain recombines TRBV30 with TRBJ1-1, with 9 bases aligning to TRBD1. V shed 2 bases, J shed 2 bases, and the junction held 6 bases outside the gene matches. CDR1 and CDR2 (germline): GTSNPN, SVGIG (reference sequence). The CDR3 sequence is 15 residues long.

The chain carries TRBV6-1 and TRBJ2-7; 9 bases are a match to TRBD1. CDR1 is MNHNS, CDR2 SASEGT, per germline. The CDR3 is 15 amino acids. V lost 7 bases, J lost 0 bases, and 7 bases stayed unmatched. CDR3 coding DNA: TGTGCCAGCATGAAGGACAGGGGAGGCTCCTACGAGCAGTACTTC. Its protein is CASMKDRGGSYEQYF.

V gene TRBV7-3 combines with J gene TRBJ1-1; D gene unclear. Germline V lookup: CDR1 SGHTA, CDR2 FQGTGA. Between the trimmed V and J ends, which lost 1 base and 3 bases, there was a span of 6 bases. This CDR3 region has 13 residues. The CDR3: CASSLREDTEAFF. The CDR3, as DNA: TGTGCCAGCAGCTTAAGGGAGGACACTGAAGCTTTCTTT.

This chain links TRBV7-9 with TRBJ2-7; 7 bases align to TRBD1. This CDR3 region has 12 residues. Germline assignment: CDR1 SEHNR and CDR2 FQNEAQ (reference sequence). Germline trimming cut 5 bases from V and 3 bases from J; bases unmatched to any gene: 1. The CDR3 spells CASSQGDYEQYF. The CDR3 DNA reads TGTGCCAGCAGCCAGGGGGACTACGAGCAGTACTTC.

This clone came up a few times. The chain joins TRBV11-3 to TRBJ1-1; the D gene is possibly TRBD1 (6 bases). CDR1 is SGHNT and CDR2 is YENEEA in the germline V gene. The V end was cut by 5 bases, the J end by 7 bases, with 20 bases between. The length of the CDR3 is 15 residues. The CDR3 DNA follows: TGTGCCAGCAGCCATTATAGACAGGACCGGGGTGAAGCTTTCTTT. It encodes CASSHYRQDRGEAFF.

This chain uses TRBV5-4 with TRBJ2-1, with TRBD1 identical over 8 bases. The V and J ends lost 4 bases and 7 bases, in that order; junction bases with no gene match: 7. From germline, CDR1 is SGHNT and CDR2 YYREEE (reference sequence). There are 14 residues in the CDR3. The DNA of the CDR3 is TGTGCCAGCAGCCGTTTTCAGGGGGCAAATGAGCAGTTCTTC. Protein sequence: CASSRFQGANEQFF.

The V call is TRBV5-4, the J call TRBJ2-3; 12 positions match TRBD2. From germline, CDR1 is SGHNT and CDR2 YYREEE (reference sequence). The J segment lost 0 bases and the V segment lost 7 bases, leaving 12 bases of the junction unmatched. The CDR3 has 18 residues. The CDR3 DNA sequence: TGTGCCAGCCGACCCGGGACTAGCGGGTTCACTAGCACAGATACGCAGTATTTT. Translated: CASRPGTSGFTSTDTQYF.

V gene TRBV6-1 combines with J gene TRBJ1-3, with 11 bases that match TRBD1. There are 15 residues in the CDR3. The V gene end was trimmed by 0 bases and the J gene end by 8 bases; junction bases not matched to a gene: 3. Germline loops: CDR1 MNHNS, CDR2 SASEGT. CDR3 amino acids: CASSEAGQGEDTIYF. CDR3 coding DNA: TGTGCCAGCAGTGAAGCGGGACAGGGGGAGGACACCATATATTTT.